Each of the 29 T cell receptor beta chains below was sequenced from the same sample in a study of cytomegalovirus exposure and HLA in healthy donors. 60 Vbeta and 13 Jbeta primers were used in PCR. Data came from immunoSEQ multiplex PCR; TCRdb stores just in-frame clones and leaves some out. The sample has over 150,000 clones; under 85% are singletons. Sequenced sample: PBMCs. These receptors all come from a young man in good health and CMV-seronegative.

The V and J genes are TRBV5-1 and TRBJ2-7; D is perhaps TRBD1 (5 bases). The CDR3 has 14 residues. CDR1 is SGHRS, CDR2 YFSETQ, per germline. V lost 0 bases and J 1 base, leaving 8 bases between the germline ends. The CDR3 nucleotides are TGCGCCAGCAGCTTGGGGACACCTTCCTACGAGCAGTACTTC. Translation: CASSLGTPSYEQYF.

The genes are TRBV10-3 and TRBJ1-2; TRBD1 matches at 9 bases. The CDR3 has 15 residues. After removal of 6 bases from V and 8 bases from J, the junction contained 13 bases not matched to a gene. The germline CDR1 and CDR2 sequences are ENHRY and SYGVKD. The CDR3 region has the DNA TGTGCCATCAGGGGACAGGGAGACCATGGATCAGGCTACACCTTC. It is translated as CAIRGQGDHGSGYTF.

This sequence joins TRBV19 and TRBJ2-7; 7 bases line up with TRBD2. The CDR3 totals 17 residues. V dropped 6 bases and J dropped 0; count of bases not matched to a gene: 14. The V gene's germline CDR1 is LNHDA and CDR2 SQIVND (reference sequence). The CDR3 sequence is CASSGGTFSGLSYEQYF. DNA of the CDR3: TGTGCCAGTAGCGGGGGGACTTTTTCCGGGCTCTCCTACGAGCAGTACTTC.

This clone was counted a single time. The chain combines TRBV19 with TRBJ2-5, with TRBD2 identical over 15 bases. The germline CDR1 and CDR2 sequences are LNHDA and SQIVND (reference sequence). The CDR3 spans 15 residues. After removal of 8 bases from V and 5 bases from J, the junction contained 6 bases not matched to a gene. The CDR3 nucleotides read TGTGCCAGTGGACTAGCGGGAGGGCCTAGTGAGACCCAGTACTTC. Translating it yields CASGLAGGPSETQYF.

V gene TRBV6-1 combines with J gene TRBJ2-2; tentative D call: TRBD2 (6 bases). Germline V lookup: CDR1 MNHNS, CDR2 SASEGT. The V end lost 0 bases, the J end lost 3 bases, and 8 bases lay between the germline ends. This CDR3 region has 15 residues. CDR3 nucleotide sequence: TGTGCCAGCAGTGAAGCGGGAGGATACACCGGGGAGCTGTTTTTT. Encoded protein: CASSEAGGYTGELFF.

This clone has only one observation. CDR3 sequence: CASSPTETAQGYEQYF. CDR3 bases: TGTGCCAGCAGCCCCACCGAAACAGCCCAGGGCTACGAGCAGTACTTC. The rearrangement joins TRBV9 to TRBJ2-7; possibly TRBD1 for D (5 bases). CDR3 length equals 16 residues. V lost 4 bases, J lost 3 bases, and 20 bases lay in between. Germline V CDR1 and CDR2: SGDLS, YYNGEE.

The chain couples TRBV5-5 to TRBJ2-7; 8 bases align to TRBD1. The CDR3 loop spans 16 amino acids. Per the germline V gene, CDR1 is SGHKS and CDR2 is YYEKEE (reference sequence). J lost 0 bases, V lost 3 bases, and 8 bases had no gene match. The CDR3 nucleotides read TGTGCCAGCAGCTCCCATCCTCAGGGGGCCTCCTACGAGCAGTACTTC. Translating gives CASSSHPQGASYEQYF. The full variable domain, in which reference TRBV5-5 and TRBJ2-7 provide the parts outside the CDR3, is DAGVTQSPTHLIKTRGQQVTLRCSPISGHKSVSWYQQVLGQGPQFIFQYYEKEERGRGNFPDRFSARQFPNYSSELNVNALLLGDSALYLCASSSHPQGASYEQYFGPGTRLTVT.

J is TRBJ2-7 and V is TRBV6-6; the match to TRBD2 covers 11 bases. Germline V CDR1 and CDR2: MNHNY, SVGAGI (reference sequence). With 6 bases clipped from V and 0 bases from J, the junction kept 7 bases outside the gene matches. The CDR3 runs to 16 residues. CDR3 nucleotide sequence: TGTGCCAGCAGCTTAACCGGGACTAGCGGCTCCTACGAGCAGTACTTC. This sequence encodes CASSLTGTSGSYEQYF.

For this clone: Mismatch with germline at one junction end may stem from a read error. Other nucleotide sequences in the sample specify the same CDR3. The V and J genes are TRBV28 and TRBJ2-7; no reliable D call. CDR1 is MDHEN, CDR2 SYDVKM, per germline. CDR3 length equals 13 residues. The DNA for the CDR3 is TGTGCCAGCAGTCACCGAACTACTCTCGAGCAGTACTTT. It translates to CASSHRTTLEQYF. The full variable domain, completed using reference TRBV28 and TRBJ2-7, is DVKVTQSSRYLVKRTGEKVFLECVQDMDHENMFWYRQDPGLGLRLIYFSYDVKMKEKGDIPEGYSVSREKKERFSLILESASTNQTSMYLCASSHRTTLEQYFGPGTRLTVT.

The chain couples TRBV4-1 to TRBJ2-7; maybe TRBD1 (7 bases). The CDR3 is 14 residues long. V was shortened by 1 base and J by 3 bases, with 10 bases between the two germline ends. Germline CDR1 MGHRA, CDR2 YSYEKL. This CDR3 reads CASSQARGDYEQYF. The CDR3 bases are TGCGCCAGCAGCCAAGCCAGGGGGGACTACGAGCAGTACTTC.

This rearrangement joins TRBV10-2 to TRBJ2-7; 10 nucleotides line up with TRBD1. CDR3 size: 13 residues. Trimming removed 6 bases from V and 6 bases from J; junction bases left unmatched: 5. Germline assignment: CDR1 WSHSY and CDR2 SAAADI. In nucleotides, the CDR3 is TGCGCCAGCAGAACCGGACAGGGGGGCGAGCAGTACTTC. It codes for CASRTGQGGEQYF.

This rearrangement joins TRBV7-2 to TRBJ1-6; tentatively, D is TRBD1 (6 bases). Germline CDR1 is SGHTA and CDR2 is FQGNSA. CDR3 size: 18 residues. Trimming shortened V by 2 bases and J by 5 bases, and 19 bases separated the two germline ends. CDR3 nucleotides: TGTGCCAGCAGCTTAATCTGGTCGGCAGGGGTGAATAATTCACCCCTCCACTTT. It specifies CASSLIWSAGVNNSPLHF.

J is TRBJ2-1 and V is TRBV9; 8 bases align to TRBD2. Germline V gives CDR1 SGDLS, CDR2 YYNGEE. There are 14 residues in the CDR3. V shed 3 bases, J shed 4 bases, and the junction held 3 bases outside the gene matches. CDR3 bases: TGTGCCAGCAGCGCGGGGGGGGAGTACAATGAGCAGTTCTTC. It specifies CASSAGGEYNEQFF. Filled out from reference TRBV9 and TRBJ2-1, the complete variable domain reads DSGVTQTPKHLITATGQRVTLRCSPRSGDLSVYWYQQSLDQGLQFLIQYYNGEERAKGNILERFSAQQFPDLHSELNLSSLELGDSALYFCASSAGGEYNEQFFGPGTRLTVL.

The chain has TRBV19 and TRBJ2-1; weak D call: TRBD1 (6 bases). Germline CDR1 LNHDA, CDR2 SQIVND (reference sequence). V was pared by 3 bases and J by 4 bases, with 10 bases between. This CDR3 spans 14 amino acids. In DNA form, the CDR3 reads TGTGCCAGTAGTATGGCCGACAGGTACAATGAGCAGTTCTTC. Translated, it gives CASSMADRYNEQFF.

The chain links TRBV27 to TRBJ2-1; 9 bases match TRBD2. Unmatched junction bases numbered 10, after V lost 7 bases and J lost 9 bases. The CDR3 sequence is 14 residues long. Germline V lookup: CDR1 MNHEY, CDR2 SMNVEV (reference sequence). The CDR3 coding sequence is TGTGCCAGCAATGCGGGGGGGGCTCGGGTTGAGCAGTTCTTC. This codes for CASNAGGARVEQFF.

The rearrangement uses TRBV7-9 and TRBJ2-5; possibly TRBD2 for D (6 bases). This CDR3 is built from 14 residues. Trimming took off 1 base at V and 1 base at J, with 7 bases between the two ends. The V gene's germline CDR1 is SEHNR and CDR2 FQNEAQ (reference sequence). CDR3 bases: TGTGCCAGCAGCTTAGGTAGCGGCCAAGAGACCCAGTACTTC. This sequence encodes CASSLGSGQETQYF.

This clone was detected only once. The V gene is TRBV5-4, the J gene TRBJ2-5; D might be TRBD1 (5 bases). Germline CDR1 SGHNT, CDR2 YYREEE (reference sequence). There are 15 residues in the CDR3. Trimming pared 0 bases from V and 3 bases from J, leaving 12 bases between. The CDR3 sequence: CASSLEGSGKETQYF. DNA for the CDR3: TGTGCCAGCAGCTTGGAGGGGTCAGGAAAAGAGACCCAGTACTTC.

Here the CDR3 reads CASSLDQGGSAAYNEQFF. For the CDR3, the DNA is TGTGCCAGCAGCTTAGACCAGGGCGGGAGCGCTGCATACAATGAGCAGTTCTTC. The chain carries TRBV11-3 and TRBJ2-1; 7 bases match TRBD2. This CDR3 region has 18 residues. The germline gives CDR1 SGHNT, CDR2 YENEEA. The J segment lost 4 bases and the V segment lost 0 bases, leaving 12 bases of the junction unmatched.

This clone was picked up a small number of times. The chain recombines TRBV4-1 with TRBJ1-4, with 7 bases identical to TRBD1. The CDR3 contains 22 residues. Germline-derived CDR1 and CDR2 are MGHRA and YSYEKL. V trimming: 0 bases; J trimming: 11 bases; junction bases outside the gene matches: 30. The CDR3 loop reads CASSQDRLIDRDFLGFGIKLFF. The CDR3, as DNA: TGCGCCAGCAGCCAAGATCGTTTAATTGACAGGGACTTTCTGGGTTTCGGGATTAAACTGTTTTTT.

The chain couples TRBV6-6 to TRBJ2-7; 8 bases agree with TRBD2. V was pared by 8 bases and J by 2 bases, with 5 bases of the junction left unmatched. Germline CDR1 reads MNHNY; CDR2 reads SVGAGI (reference sequence). This CDR3 comprises 13 residues. DNA for the CDR3: TGTGCCAGCGGTCGGGGGGGTCCCTACGAGCAGTACTTC. Protein product: CASGRGGPYEQYF.

The V gene is TRBV27, the J gene TRBJ1-4, with D possibly matching TRBD1 (5 bases). Germline CDR1 reads MNHEY; CDR2 reads SMNVEV (reference sequence). V was pared by 6 bases and J by 2 bases, with 13 bases between. This CDR3 comprises 15 residues. CDR3 in DNA: TGTGCCAGCAGCCTCCGGACAACGACTAATGAAAAACTGTTTTTT. Amino acids: CASSLRTTTNEKLFF.

The gene calls are TRBV4-1 and TRBJ1-2; D possibly corresponds to TRBD1 (5 bases). CDR3 length: 15 amino acids. V lost 5 bases and J lost 5, with 18 bases in between. Germline assignment: CDR1 MGHRA and CDR2 YSYEKL. The CDR3, as DNA: TGCGCCAGCAGCAGATCATCCGACAGTCCTTATGGCTACACCTTC. It yields the protein CASSRSSDSPYGYTF.

This chain joins TRBV6-6 and TRBJ2-7; perhaps TRBD1 as D (6 bases). CDR3 size: 16 residues. V dropped 1 base and J dropped 1 base, with 14 bases sitting between them. Germline V gene sequence: CDR1 MNHNY, CDR2 SVGAGI (reference sequence). The CDR3 sequence: CASSYFRPGTSYEQYF. The DNA of the CDR3 is TGTGCCAGCAGTTACTTCCGTCCCGGGACATCCTACGAGCAGTACTTC.

The chain joins TRBV5-6 to TRBJ2-7; 7 bases are a match to TRBD1. Germline loops: CDR1 SGHDT, CDR2 YYEEEE. CDR3 length: 14 residues. Trimming at V came to 4 bases and at J to 0 bases, leaving 4 bases not matched to a gene. The CDR3: CASSKTGISYEQYF. The CDR3 DNA reads TGTGCCAGCAGCAAGACAGGGATCTCCTACGAGCAGTACTTC.

In this sample, this clone turned up a few times. The chain recombines TRBV6-6 with TRBJ2-4; TRBD2 is a possible D gene (6 bases). Germline V gene data show CDR1 as MNHNY and CDR2 as SVGAGI (reference sequence). V dropped 7 bases and J dropped 2 bases, with 15 bases sitting between them. The CDR3 loop spans 15 amino acids. As DNA, the CDR3 is TGTGCCAGCATTCGGGACTTGATACCCAAAAACATTCAGTACTTC. The encoded protein is CASIRDLIPKNIQYF.

The J gene is TRBJ1-6, the V gene TRBV7-2, with 9 bases that match TRBD1. The ends lost 4 bases at V and 6 bases at J; junction bases unmatched: 7. This CDR3 has 16 amino acids. Germline assignment: CDR1 SGHTA and CDR2 FQGNSA. The CDR3 DNA reads TGTGCCAGCAGCTGGGGGGGGACAGGGACTAATTCACCCCTCCACTTT. The encoded protein is CASSWGGTGTNSPLHF.

This clone was observed once. The chain recombines TRBV9 with TRBJ1-2; 8 bases are shared with TRBD1. The V gene end was trimmed by 0 bases and the J gene end by 3 bases; junction bases not matched to a gene: 10. Looked up from germline, CDR1 is SGDLS and CDR2 is YYNGEE. This CDR3 region has 17 residues. CDR3 nucleotide sequence: TGTGCCAGCAGCGTAGCTTTCCTCAGGGGGCAGTACTATGGCTACACCTTC. It specifies CASSVAFLRGQYYGYTF.

CDR3 DNA: TGTGCCACCAGCAGAGAGTGGGAGGACCGCTCCTATAATTCACCCCTCCACTTT. This sequence encodes CATSREWEDRSYNSPLHF. The chain uses TRBV15 and TRBJ1-6; D unresolved. Germline values: CDR1 LNHNV, CDR2 YYDKDF (reference sequence). V lost 0 bases and J 0 bases, leaving 12 bases between the germline ends. This CDR3 is 18 amino acids long.

This chain joins TRBV19 and TRBJ2-1; D may be TRBD1 (5 bases). The CDR3 covers 15 residues. V was pared by 8 bases and J by 5 bases, with 19 bases between. In germline, CDR1 is LNHDA, CDR2 SQIVND (reference sequence). The CDR3 sequence: CASSPKGAHNNEQFF. The CDR3 DNA reads TGTGCCAGTTCCCCAAAAGGGGCCCACAACAATGAGCAGTTCTTC.